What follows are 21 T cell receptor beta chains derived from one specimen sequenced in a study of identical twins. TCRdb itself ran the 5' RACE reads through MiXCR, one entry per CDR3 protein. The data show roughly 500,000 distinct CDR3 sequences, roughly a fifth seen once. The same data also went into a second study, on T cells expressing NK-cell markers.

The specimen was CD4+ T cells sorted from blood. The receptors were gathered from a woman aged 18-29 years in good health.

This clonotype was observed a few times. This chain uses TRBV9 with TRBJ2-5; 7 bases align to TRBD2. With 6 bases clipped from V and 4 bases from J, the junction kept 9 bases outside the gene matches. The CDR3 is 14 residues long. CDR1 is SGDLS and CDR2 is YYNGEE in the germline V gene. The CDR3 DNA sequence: TGTGCCAGCACCCGGGGGGAGGGTCGAGAGACCCAGTACTTC. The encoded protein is CASTRGEGRETQYF.

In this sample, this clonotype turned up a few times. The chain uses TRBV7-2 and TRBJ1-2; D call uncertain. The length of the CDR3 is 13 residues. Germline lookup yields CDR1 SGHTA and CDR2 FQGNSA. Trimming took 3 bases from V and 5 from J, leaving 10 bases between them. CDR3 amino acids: CASSFSHGYGYTF. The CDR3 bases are TGTGCCAGCAGCTTTTCCCACGGGTATGGCTACACCTTC.

CDR3 sequence: CSASRAVGTYNEQFF. CDR3 nucleotides: TGCAGTGCTAGTCGAGCGGTTGGAACCTACAATGAGCAGTTCTTC. This chain connects TRBV20-1 to TRBJ2-1, with D possibly TRBD2 on 5 matching bases. The CDR3 is made up of 15 amino acids. V lost 3 bases and J 2 bases, leaving 14 bases between the germline ends. Germline CDR1 and CDR2: DFQATT and SNEGSKA (reference sequence).

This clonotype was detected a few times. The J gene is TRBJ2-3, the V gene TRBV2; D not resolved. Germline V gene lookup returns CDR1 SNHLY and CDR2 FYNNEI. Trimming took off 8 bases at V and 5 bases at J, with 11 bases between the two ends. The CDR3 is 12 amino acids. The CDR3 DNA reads TGTGCCAGCTTATTGGACGGAGATACGCAGTATTTT. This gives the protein CASLLDGDTQYF.

CDR3 sequence reads: CASSEDVYNEQFF. The CDR3, as DNA: TGCGCCAGCAGTGAAGACGTCTACAATGAGCAGTTCTTC. This rearrangement joins TRBV10-1 to TRBJ2-1; no reliable D call. The ends were cut back, 3 bases at V and 3 bases at J, with 6 bases in the middle. The CDR3 spans 13 residues. Germline CDR1 is WNHNN and CDR2 is SYGVQD (reference sequence).

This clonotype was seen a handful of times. CDR3 loop: CASSTRTSEETQYF. The CDR3 DNA follows: TGCGCCAGCAGCACGCGGACTAGCGAAGAGACCCAGTACTTC. J is TRBJ2-5 and V is TRBV5-1; TRBD2 agrees at 9 bases. V lost 4 bases, J lost 3 bases, and 4 bases stayed unmatched. This CDR3 is built from 14 residues. Germline CDR1 and CDR2: SGHRS and YFSETQ.

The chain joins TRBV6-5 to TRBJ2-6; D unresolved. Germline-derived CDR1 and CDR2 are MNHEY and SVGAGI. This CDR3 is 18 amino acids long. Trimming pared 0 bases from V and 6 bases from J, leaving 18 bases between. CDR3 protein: CASSYSSRGHSKANVLTF. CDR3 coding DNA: TGTGCCAGCAGTTACTCGAGTCGCGGTCATAGTAAGGCCAACGTCCTGACTTTC.

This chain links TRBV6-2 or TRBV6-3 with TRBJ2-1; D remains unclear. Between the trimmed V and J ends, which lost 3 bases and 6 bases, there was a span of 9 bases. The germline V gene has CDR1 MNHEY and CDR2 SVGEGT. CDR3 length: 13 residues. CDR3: CASSYNIANEQFF. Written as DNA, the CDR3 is TGTGCCAGCAGTTATAACATAGCCAATGAGCAGTTCTTC.

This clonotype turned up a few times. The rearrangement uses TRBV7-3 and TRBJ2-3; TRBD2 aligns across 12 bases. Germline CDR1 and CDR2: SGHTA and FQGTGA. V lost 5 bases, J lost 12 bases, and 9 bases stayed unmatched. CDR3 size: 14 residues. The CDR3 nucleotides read TGTGCCAGCAGCCCCTCCGGGACTAGCGGGTCCCAGTATTTT. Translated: CASSPSGTSGSQYF.

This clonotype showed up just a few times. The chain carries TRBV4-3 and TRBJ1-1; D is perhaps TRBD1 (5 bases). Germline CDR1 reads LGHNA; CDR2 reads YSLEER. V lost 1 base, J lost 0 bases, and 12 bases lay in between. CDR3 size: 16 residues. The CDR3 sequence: CASSQAMRGLNTEAFF. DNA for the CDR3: TGCGCCAGCAGCCAAGCCATGAGGGGCCTGAACACTGAAGCTTTCTTT.

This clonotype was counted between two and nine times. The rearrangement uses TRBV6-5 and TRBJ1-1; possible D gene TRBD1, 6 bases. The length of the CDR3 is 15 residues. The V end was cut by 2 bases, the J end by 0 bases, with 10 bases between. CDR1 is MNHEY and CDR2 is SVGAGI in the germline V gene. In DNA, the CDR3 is TGTGCCAGCAGTTACGAGGGGGTGATGAACACTGAAGCTTTCTTT. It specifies CASSYEGVMNTEAFF.

CDR3: CASSLGTGDSNQPQHF. For the CDR3, the DNA is TGTGCCAGCAGCCTAGGGACAGGTGATAGCAATCAGCCCCAGCATTTT. This chain uses TRBV7-6 with TRBJ1-5; 8 bases fit TRBD1. CDR3 size: 16 residues. Per the germline V gene, CDR1 is SGHVS and CDR2 is FNYEAQ. Germline trimming cut 5 bases from V and 0 bases from J; bases unmatched to any gene: 6.

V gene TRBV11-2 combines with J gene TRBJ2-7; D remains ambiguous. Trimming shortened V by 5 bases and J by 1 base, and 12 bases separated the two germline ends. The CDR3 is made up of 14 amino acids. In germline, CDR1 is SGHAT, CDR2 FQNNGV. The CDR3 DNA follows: TGTGCCAGCAGCCGAGCTCGCCGATCCTACGAGCAGTACTTC. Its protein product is CASSRARRSYEQYF.

The CDR3 sequence: CAISNLRLAGASTARGEQFF. The CDR3 nucleotides read TGTGCCATCAGTAATCTCCGACTAGCGGGGGCATCCACAGCCAGGGGTGAGCAGTTCTTC. The rearrangement links TRBV10-3 to TRBJ2-1; the match to TRBD2 covers 12 bases. The CDR3 extends over 20 amino acids. Germline CDR1 ENHRY, CDR2 SYGVKD. Trimming at V came to 5 bases and at J to 9 bases, leaving 23 bases not matched to a gene.

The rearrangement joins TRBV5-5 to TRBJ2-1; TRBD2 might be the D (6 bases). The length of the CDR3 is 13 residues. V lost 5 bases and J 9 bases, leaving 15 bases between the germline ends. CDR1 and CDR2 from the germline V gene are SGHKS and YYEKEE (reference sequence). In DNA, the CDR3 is TGTGCCAGCAGTGTTTCACCGCGGGGTGAGCAGTTCTTC. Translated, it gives CASSVSPRGEQFF.

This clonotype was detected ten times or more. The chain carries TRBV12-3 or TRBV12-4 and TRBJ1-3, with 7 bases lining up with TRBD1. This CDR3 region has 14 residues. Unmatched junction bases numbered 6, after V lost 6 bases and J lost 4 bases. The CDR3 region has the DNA TGTGCCAGCAGCGTGGGACAGCGAGGAAACACCATATATTTT. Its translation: CASSVGQRGNTIYF.

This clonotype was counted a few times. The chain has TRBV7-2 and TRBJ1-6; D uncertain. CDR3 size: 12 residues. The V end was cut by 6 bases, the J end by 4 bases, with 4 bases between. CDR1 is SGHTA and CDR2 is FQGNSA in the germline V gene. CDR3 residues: CASRGYNSPLHF. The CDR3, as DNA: TGTGCCAGCAGAGGTTATAATTCACCCCTCCACTTT.

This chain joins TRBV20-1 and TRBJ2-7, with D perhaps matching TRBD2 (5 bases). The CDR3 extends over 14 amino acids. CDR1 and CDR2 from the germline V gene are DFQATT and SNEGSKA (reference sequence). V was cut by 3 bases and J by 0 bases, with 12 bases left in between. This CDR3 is CSARTLADSYEQYF. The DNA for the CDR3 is TGCAGTGCTAGGACCCTAGCTGACTCCTACGAGCAGTACTTC.

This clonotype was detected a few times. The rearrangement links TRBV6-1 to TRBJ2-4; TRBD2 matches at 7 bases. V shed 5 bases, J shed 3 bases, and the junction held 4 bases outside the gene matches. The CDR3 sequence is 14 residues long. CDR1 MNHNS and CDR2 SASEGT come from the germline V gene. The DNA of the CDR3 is TGTGCCAGCAGTCCCCGGGGGGTCAAAAACATTCAGTACTTC. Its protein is CASSPRGVKNIQYF.

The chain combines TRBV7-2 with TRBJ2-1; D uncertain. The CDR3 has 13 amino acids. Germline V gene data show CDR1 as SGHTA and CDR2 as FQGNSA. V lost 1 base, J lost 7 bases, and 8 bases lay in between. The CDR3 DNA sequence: TGTGCCAGCAGCTTAGATAGGTTGAATGAGCAGTTCTTC. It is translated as CASSLDRLNEQFF. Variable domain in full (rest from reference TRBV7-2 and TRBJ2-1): GAGVSQSPSNKVTEKGKDVELRCDPISGHTALYWYRQSLGQGLEFLIYFQGNSAPDKSGLPSDRFSAERTGGSVSTLTIQRTQQEDSAVYLCASSLDRLNEQFFGPGTRLTVL.

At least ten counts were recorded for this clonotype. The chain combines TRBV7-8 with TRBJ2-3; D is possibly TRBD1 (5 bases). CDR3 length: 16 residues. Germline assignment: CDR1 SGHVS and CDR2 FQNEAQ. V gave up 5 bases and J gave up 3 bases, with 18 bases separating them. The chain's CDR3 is CASSPRRVRVTDTQYF. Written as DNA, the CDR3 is TGTGCCAGCAGCCCTCGTCGTGTCAGGGTAACAGATACGCAGTATTTT.